This T cell receptor beta chain was sequenced in a study of blood T cells in healthy people across ages. Study details: Per every two T cells, about one barcoded beta molecule was captured by template switching.

Ten milliliters was the volume of peripheral blood drawn from each donor. Whenever a sample was processed, at least 7 million PBMCs were isolated. The length of the CDR3 is 14 residues. CDR1 and CDR2 from the germline V gene are SNHLY and FYNNEI. V lost 6 bases and J 3 bases, leaving 14 bases between the germline ends. Combining a sample-barcoded 5' primer with a J-beta primer mix, a second PCR ran for about 7 to 11 cycles. In TCRdb, the 5' RACE reads were re-called with MiXCR into one record per CDR3 protein. The profile shows about 1.4 million distinct CDR3 sequences, around 55% of them singletons. V and J are TRBV2 and TRBJ1-2; D is perhaps TRBD1 (6 bases). Sequencing used blood. The clonotype comes from a man younger than 30 in good health. For the CDR3, the DNA is TGTGCCAGCAGCAACAGGGCTGGTGACTATGGCTACACCTTC. Encoded protein: CASSNRAGDYGYTF.